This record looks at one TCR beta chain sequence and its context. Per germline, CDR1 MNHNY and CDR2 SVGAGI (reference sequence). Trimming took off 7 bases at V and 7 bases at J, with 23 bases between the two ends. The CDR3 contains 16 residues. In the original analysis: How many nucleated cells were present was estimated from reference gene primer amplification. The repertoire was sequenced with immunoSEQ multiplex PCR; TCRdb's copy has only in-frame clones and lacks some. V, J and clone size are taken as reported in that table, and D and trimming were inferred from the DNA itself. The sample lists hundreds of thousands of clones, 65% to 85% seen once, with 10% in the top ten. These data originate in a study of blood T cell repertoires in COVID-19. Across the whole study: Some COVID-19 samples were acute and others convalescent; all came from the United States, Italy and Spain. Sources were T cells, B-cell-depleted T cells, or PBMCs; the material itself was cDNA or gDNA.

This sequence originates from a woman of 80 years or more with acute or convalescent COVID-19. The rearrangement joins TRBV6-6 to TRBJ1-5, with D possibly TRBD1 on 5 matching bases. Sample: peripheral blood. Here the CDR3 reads CASTPNVGGTRQPQHF. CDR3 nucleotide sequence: TGTGCCAGCACTCCCAACGTGGGGGGAACCAGGCAGCCCCAGCATTTT.